What follows are 17 T cell receptor beta chains derived from one specimen sequenced in a study of T cells in Graves' hyperthyroidism and ophthalmopathy. Using RNA transcripts as the source, TCR beta CDR3 regions were amplified. A set of HTBI primers served as the primers for a first-round RT-PCR of the TCR CDR3. MiXCR was run by TCRdb on the multiplex PCR reads, yielding one entry per CDR3 protein. The data contain about 600,000 distinct CDR3 sequences, roughly 15% of them seen just once; the ten biggest clones take up less than 3.5%. Material for sequencing was blood. Every receptor here comes from a woman aged 40 to 50 with Graves' ophthalmopathy.

This clonotype was found many times. This rearrangement joins TRBV28 to TRBJ2-7, with a tentative D call TRBD1 (6 bases). The CDR3 is made up of 15 amino acids. Germline V gene data show CDR1 as MDHEN and CDR2 as SYDVKM. V lost 11 bases and J 0 bases, leaving 20 bases between the germline ends. The CDR3 sequence: CAAKGTGTPSYEQYF. The CDR3 DNA is TGTGCCGCCAAGGGTACCGGGACACCCTCCTACGAGCAGTACTTC.

This clonotype was seen repeatedly, ten times or more. The chain combines TRBV29-1 with TRBJ2-7; 7 nucleotides agree with TRBD1. This CDR3 contains 13 residues. Per germline, CDR1 SQVTM and CDR2 ANQGSEA. V lost 4 bases, J lost 3 bases, and 6 bases stayed unmatched. CDR3 sequence reads: CSVVGPGGYEQYF. In DNA, the CDR3 is TGCAGCGTTGTTGGCCCAGGGGGCTACGAGCAGTACTTC.

The chain has TRBV19 and TRBJ1-5; the D is unclear. Germline CDR1 and CDR2: LNHDA and SQIVND (reference sequence). Deletions cut 6 bases from V and 4 bases from J, with 7 bases between. CDR3 length equals 12 residues. The CDR3 bases are TGTGCCAGTAGCGTACAGAATCAGCCCCAGCATTTT. Encoded protein: CASSVQNQPQHF.

Turning to this clonotype: Just one base apart from a much larger clone, this may be a read error. The chain employs TRBV3-1 and TRBJ1-1, with a tentative D call TRBD1 (5 bases). The CDR3 contains 15 residues. Germline values: CDR1 LGHDT, CDR2 YNNKEL (reference sequence). CDR3 in amino acids: CAGSRDSRSDTEAFF. The DNA of the CDR3 is TGTGCCGGCAGCCGTGACAGCCGAAGCGACACTGAAGCTTTCTTT.

The chain has TRBV7-9 and TRBJ2-5; D is undetermined. The CDR3 length is 12 residues. CDR1 and CDR2 (germline): SEHNR, FQNEAQ (reference sequence). V was cut by 6 bases and J by 5 bases, with 10 bases left in between. As DNA, the CDR3 is TGTGCCAGCAGGTCTATTTCGGAGACCCAGTACTTC. Translation: CASRSISETQYF.

This clonotype was observed at least ten times. The chain carries TRBV6-2 or TRBV6-3 and TRBJ2-7, with TRBD1 matching 8 bases. Trimming at V came to 4 bases and at J to 4 bases, leaving 9 bases not matched to a gene. The CDR3 covers 15 residues. The germline gives CDR1 MNHEY, CDR2 SVGEGT. The CDR3 spells CASSFSWTGSYEQYF. The CDR3, as DNA: TGTGCCAGCAGTTTCTCATGGACAGGGAGTTACGAGCAGTACTTC.

This clonotype was recorded many times. The chain recombines TRBV2 with TRBJ1-2; D is unclear. V shed 2 bases and J shed 3 bases, with 4 bases lying between them. CDR1 and CDR2 from the germline V gene are SNHLY and FYNNEI. The CDR3 is 12 residues long. The CDR3 nucleotides read TGTGCCAGCAGTGAACAAGACTATGGCTACACCTTC. It encodes CASSEQDYGYTF.

In DNA, the CDR3 is TGCAGCGTTGGGGGACCAAAAGAGACCCAGTACTTC. Amino acid sequence: CSVGGPKETQYF. The genes are TRBV29-1 and TRBJ2-5; D is possibly TRBD1 or TRBD2 (5 bases each). Per germline, CDR1 SQVTM and CDR2 ANQGSEA. The V gene lost 4 bases and the J gene lost 3 bases, with 9 bases spanning the gap. This CDR3 comprises 12 residues.

This chain connects TRBV29-1 to TRBJ2-3, with D unclear. CDR3 length: 12 residues. Germline loops: CDR1 SQVTM, CDR2 ANQGSEA. Trimming left V 3 bases short and J 4 bases short, with 8 bases between. For the CDR3, the DNA is TGCAGCGTTGAGTTATCCGCAGATACGCAGTATTTT. The encoded protein is CSVELSADTQYF.

This clonotype was recorded many times. The chain recombines TRBV2 with TRBJ1-2; possible D gene TRBD1, 6 bases. The germline V gene encodes CDR1 SNHLY and CDR2 FYNNEI. The CDR3 covers 13 residues. Trimming stripped 5 bases from V and 8 bases from J, with 15 bases between. The CDR3: CASSYSETGGYTF. CDR3 DNA sequence: TGTGCCAGCAGTTATTCCGAGACAGGCGGCTACACCTTC.

The J gene is TRBJ2-2, the V gene TRBV6-1; 10 positions agree with TRBD1. Germline V CDR1 and CDR2: MNHNS, SASEGT. This CDR3 has 14 amino acids. Germline trimming cut 4 bases from V and 4 bases from J; bases unmatched to any gene: 0. DNA of the CDR3: TGTGCCAGCAGTGGGGACAGGGGCACCGGGGAGCTGTTTTTT. Protein: CASSGDRGTGELFF.

In this sample, this clonotype turned up a few times. The DNA for the CDR3 is TGTGCCAGCAGCGTGGGAGACAGCTCACCATCAAATCAGCCCCAGCATTTT. Its translation is CASSVGDSSPSNQPQHF. The rearrangement links TRBV9 to TRBJ1-5; D might be TRBD1 (5 bases). This CDR3 has 17 residues. Germline CDR1 reads SGDLS; CDR2 reads YYNGEE. Trimming shortened V by 2 bases and J by 4 bases, and 19 bases separated the two germline ends.

This clonotype has more than one count but fewer than ten. The genes are TRBV7-8 and TRBJ1-1, with D unresolved. With 1 base removed from V and 10 bases from J, the gap between germline ends came to 13 bases. The germline CDR1 and CDR2 sequences are SGHVS and FQNEAQ. This CDR3 comprises 13 residues. For the CDR3, the DNA is TGTGCCAGCAGCTTAGATCAGGAGGGCTCAGCTTTCTTT. It codes for CASSLDQEGSAFF.

Details on this clonotype: This clone may be a read error of a much larger clone one base away. This chain uses TRBV10-3 with TRBJ1-5; possible D gene TRBD1, 5 bases. The V end lost 3 bases, the J end lost 8 bases, and 20 bases lay between the germline ends. CDR3 length equals 16 residues. The germline gives CDR1 ENHRY, CDR2 SYGVKD. The CDR3 DNA reads as TGTGCCATCAGTGAACGGGGGGGAGTAGTTGTGAAGCCCCAGCATTTT. As protein: CAISERGGVVVKPQHF.

This clonotype was seen many times. J is TRBJ1-6 and V is TRBV20-1; 10 bases are shared with TRBD1. The CDR3 length is 14 residues. Germline V gene data show CDR1 as DFQATT and CDR2 as SNEGSKA (reference sequence). The junction had 8 bases not matched to a gene; V was cut back by 4 bases and J by 11 bases. The CDR3 nucleotides are TGCAGTGCTACTAGGACAGGGGGGTTGACACCCCTCCACTTT. This translates into CSATRTGGLTPLHF.

Many counts were recorded for this clonotype. V and J are TRBV7-3 and TRBJ2-2; D is perhaps TRBD1 (5 bases). Between the trimmed V and J ends, which lost 6 bases and 5 bases, there was a span of 13 bases. The CDR3 loop spans 14 amino acids. Looked up from germline, CDR1 is SGHTA and CDR2 is FQGTGA. CDR3 region: CASRYGKGTGELFF. Here the CDR3 DNA reads TGTGCCAGCAGATACGGAAAGGGGACCGGGGAGCTGTTTTTT.

V gene TRBV5-1 combines with J gene TRBJ2-3; D gene unclear. Germline V gives CDR1 SGHRS, CDR2 YFSETQ. The CDR3 has 15 residues. V lost 2 bases to trimming and J lost 1 base, with 11 bases between them. The CDR3 DNA reads as TGCGCCAGCAGCTTTGAGGCGGTTGGCACAGATACGCAGTATTTT. Translated, it gives CASSFEAVGTDTQYF.